One and the same sample provided the 29 T cell receptor beta chains below, sequenced in a study of T cells in Graves' hyperthyroidism and ophthalmopathy. TCR beta CDR3 region amplification was performed from RNA transcripts. With the HTBI primer set, the TCR CDR3 went through a first round of RT-PCR. TCRdb reanalysed the multiplex PCR reads using MiXCR and keeps one entry per CDR3 protein. The top ten clones hold around 30% of a sample with roughly 400,000 distinct CDR3 sequences, over 12% of them seen once. What was sequenced was blood. These receptors were collected from a man aged 50 to 60 with Graves' ophthalmopathy.

This clonotype was recorded at least ten times. The genes are TRBV20-1 and TRBJ1-1; D uncertain. Germline V gene lookup returns CDR1 DFQATT and CDR2 SNEGSKA (reference sequence). CDR3 length equals 13 residues. Trimming left V 0 bases short and J 6 bases short, with 11 bases between. The CDR3 nucleotides read TGCAGTGCTAGAGATCTCGGGGTTTCTGAAGCTTTCTTT. Its protein product is CSARDLGVSEAFF.

Ten or more counts support this clonotype. The chain carries TRBV5-1 and TRBJ2-2, with TRBD2 as a possible D gene (7 bases). The germline V and J ends were trimmed by 4 bases and 5 bases, with 15 bases remaining between them. The CDR3 consists of 15 residues. The germline V gene encodes CDR1 SGHRS and CDR2 YFSETQ. CDR3 region: CASSLRGRGTGELFF. The CDR3, as DNA: TGCGCCAGCAGCCTGCGTGGGAGGGGGACCGGGGAGCTGTTTTTT.

As regards this clonotype: A much larger clone sits a single nucleotide away, making a read error possible. No conserved phenylalanine or tryptophan is present at the end of the CDR3, so a read error is the likely explanation. The V and J genes are TRBV5-1 and TRBJ2-3, with a weak D call TRBD2 (6 bases). V was cut by 3 bases and J by 2 bases, with 10 bases left in between. CDR1 and CDR2 from the germline V gene are SGHRS and YFSETQ. The CDR3 covers 14 residues. The CDR3 spells CASSSAGYTDTQYL. The CDR3, as DNA: TGCGCCAGCAGCTCCGCGGGGTACACAGATACGCAGTATCTT.

In this sample, this clonotype turned up many times. The chain carries TRBV29-1 and TRBJ2-1; the match to TRBD1 covers 8 bases. Germline CDR1 SQVTM, CDR2 ANQGSEA. V was clipped by 4 bases and J by 3 bases; unmatched bases: 11. The length of the CDR3 is 16 residues. The CDR3 DNA follows: TGCAGCGTTGTCAGGGGGCGAAGGAATTACTACAATGAGCAGTTCTTC. As protein: CSVVRGRRNYYNEQFF.

The gene calls are TRBV10-3 and TRBJ1-2, with 9 bases lining up with TRBD1. The CDR3 contains 15 residues. The ends lost 2 bases at V and 8 bases at J; junction bases unmatched: 9. Germline loops: CDR1 ENHRY, CDR2 SYGVKD. CDR3 nucleotide sequence: TGTGCCATCAGTGAGAATTCACAGGGGGCGCGGGGCTACACCTTC. This translates into CAISENSQGARGYTF.

At least ten counts were recorded for this clonotype. The chain joins TRBV30 to TRBJ1-6; TRBD1 might be the D (6 bases). This CDR3 is 13 amino acids long. V shed 3 bases and J shed 10 bases, with 13 bases lying between them. Per the germline V gene, CDR1 is GTSNPN and CDR2 is SVGIG (reference sequence). The DNA for the CDR3 is TGTGCCTGGAGCCAGGGGTTTGTGTCACCCCTCCACTTT. Translating gives CAWSQGFVSPLHF.

As concerns this clonotype: Relative to the germline gene, one junction end is altered; a read error may explain this. The chain has TRBV12-3 or TRBV12-4 and TRBJ2-1, with no clear D. The length of the CDR3 is 17 residues. CDR3: CASSPLAAQSSYSEQFF. The DNA for the CDR3 is TGTGCCAGCAGCCCGCTGGCGGCCCAGAGCTCCTACAGTGAGCAGTTCTTC.

The chain is built from TRBV28 and TRBJ1-5; 8 nucleotides align to TRBD1. The CDR3 spans 15 residues. With V trimmed by 5 bases and J by 3 bases, 6 bases remained unmatched. Germline V CDR1 and CDR2: MDHEN, SYDVKM. The CDR3: CASSPGTGYNQPQHF. CDR3 DNA: TGTGCCAGCAGTCCCGGGACAGGATACAATCAGCCCCAGCATTTT.

As regards this clonotype: Possible read error: a much larger clone is one base away. This sequence joins TRBV12-3 or TRBV12-4 and TRBJ2-7; TRBD2 might be the D (5 bases). The CDR3 is 13 residues long. CDR3 loop: CTSSSYRGGEQYF. The CDR3 nucleotides are TGTACCAGCAGTTCGTACCGGGGTGGTGAGCAGTACTTC.

This clonotype was counted ten times or more. The J gene is TRBJ2-7, the V gene TRBV11-2, with a tentative D call TRBD2 (6 bases). The CDR3 runs to 14 residues. V lost 4 bases, J lost 2 bases, and 12 bases lay in between. Per germline, CDR1 SGHAT and CDR2 FQNNGV. This CDR3 is CASSYPGLPYEQYF. CDR3 DNA sequence: TGTGCCAGCAGCTACCCGGGACTCCCCTACGAGCAGTACTTC.

This clonotype was observed a few times. The chain carries TRBV5-1 and TRBJ2-7; no reliable D call. From germline, CDR1 is SGHRS and CDR2 YFSETQ. Trimming cost V 0 bases and J 5 bases, with 18 bases left between them. The CDR3 totals 16 residues. The CDR3 coding sequence is TGCGCCAGCAGCTTGGTGGGCCCATCAGGTCCGGACGAGCAGTACTTC. Translated, it gives CASSLVGPSGPDEQYF.

In this sample, this clonotype turned up many times. The chain uses TRBV20-1 and TRBJ2-7; 12 bases are a match to TRBD2. This CDR3 is built from 15 residues. Trimming at V came to 2 bases and at J to 6 bases, leaving 8 bases not matched to a gene. Germline-derived CDR1 and CDR2 are DFQATT and SNEGSKA (reference sequence). CDR3 nucleotide sequence: TGCAGTGCTAGACCTCTCGGACTAGCGGGATTCGAGCAGTACTTC. Its translation is CSARPLGLAGFEQYF.

In this sample, this clonotype turned up many times. The V gene is TRBV6-1, the J gene TRBJ2-1, with 9 bases fitting TRBD1. V lost 5 bases to trimming and J lost 0 bases; unmatched junction nucleotides: 5. The CDR3 has 16 amino acids. Germline values: CDR1 MNHNS, CDR2 SASEGT. The CDR3 loop is CASSPGTGSSYNEQFF. The CDR3 nucleotides are TGTGCCAGCAGTCCGGGGACAGGGAGCTCCTACAATGAGCAGTTCTTC.

The chain carries TRBV19 and TRBJ2-1, with 7 bases aligning to TRBD1. CDR3 length: 12 amino acids. CDR1 is LNHDA and CDR2 is SQIVND in the germline V gene (reference sequence). Losses at the gene ends were 7 bases for V and 10 bases for J; bases not matched to a gene: 7. DNA for the CDR3: TGTGCCAGTACCAAAGGGGGCGCAGAGCAGTTCTTC. It yields the protein CASTKGGAEQFF. Filled out from reference TRBV19 and TRBJ2-1, the complete variable domain reads DGGITQSPKYLFRKEGQNVTLSCEQNLNHDAMYWYRQDPGQGLRLIYYSQIVNDFQKGDIAEGYSVSREKKESFPLTVTSAQKNPTAFYLCASTKGGAEQFFGPGTRLTVL.

This clonotype was seen a few times. The chain joins TRBV7-2 to TRBJ1-5, with D unclear. Between the trimmed V and J ends, which lost 3 bases and 9 bases, there was a span of 12 bases. In germline, CDR1 is SGHTA, CDR2 FQGNSA. This CDR3 is 13 amino acids long. As DNA, the CDR3 is TGTGCCAGCAGCTTGGCGCCCGTTGCGCCCCAGCATTTT. This gives the protein CASSLAPVAPQHF. Filled out from reference TRBV7-2 and TRBJ1-5, the complete variable domain reads GAGVSQSPSNKVTEKGKDVELRCDPISGHTALYWYRQSLGQGLEFLIYFQGNSAPDKSGLPSDRFSAERTGGSVSTLTIQRTQQEDSAVYLCASSLAPVAPQHFGDGTRLSIL.

A single count supports this clonotype. This chain joins TRBV7-2 and TRBJ2-1; D is uncertain. Germline loops: CDR1 SGHTA, CDR2 FQGNSA. V lost 9 bases to trimming and J lost 4 bases, with 16 bases between them. The CDR3 loop spans 14 amino acids. In DNA, the CDR3 is TGTGCCAGGAGCAGCGACCGGGTTTACAATGAGCAGTTCTTC. The encoded protein is CARSSDRVYNEQFF.

The sample holds many counts of this clonotype. V gene TRBV14 combines with J gene TRBJ2-1; 11 nucleotides agree with TRBD2. Germline V lookup: CDR1 SGHDN, CDR2 FVKESK. The CDR3 totals 16 residues. The J segment lost 8 bases and the V segment lost 3 bases, leaving 9 bases of the junction unmatched. The CDR3 sequence is CASSQGLAVSRYEQFF. CDR3 nucleotides: TGTGCCAGCAGCCAGGGACTAGCGGTCAGTAGATATGAGCAGTTCTTC.

This chain links TRBV7-9 with TRBJ2-5, with 9 bases matching TRBD2. The germline CDR1 and CDR2 sequences are SEHNR and FQNEAQ (reference sequence). CDR3 length: 16 amino acids. Trimming cost V 1 base and J 0 bases; bases outside gene matches: 3. The CDR3 loop is CASSLGGLAYQETQYF. The CDR3 DNA follows: TGTGCCAGCAGCTTAGGCGGACTAGCGTACCAAGAGACCCAGTACTTC.

V gene TRBV7-3 combines with J gene TRBJ1-1; unclear D gene. The V and J ends lost 4 bases and 4 bases respectively, with 13 bases between them. This CDR3 spans 14 amino acids. Germline values: CDR1 SGHTA, CDR2 FQGTGA. The CDR3, as DNA: TGTGCCAGCAGCTCGGACGGATCCGTCACTGAAGCTTTCTTT. Its protein is CASSSDGSVTEAFF.

This clonotype showed up just once. The chain recombines TRBV6-4 with TRBJ2-1; D is undetermined. The CDR3 is 13 residues long. Trimming shortened V by 4 bases and J by 9 bases, and 13 bases separated the two germline ends. CDR1 and CDR2 from the germline V gene are MRHNA and SNTAGT. The CDR3 DNA reads TGTGCCAGCAGTGTTTCTATCGGAATTGAGCAGTTCTTC. It encodes CASSVSIGIEQFF.

V gene TRBV3-1 combines with J gene TRBJ2-7; D not resolved. The CDR3 is 14 residues long. Germline V gene lookup returns CDR1 LGHDT and CDR2 YNNKEL (reference sequence). V gave up 1 base and J gave up 6 bases, with 13 bases separating them. The CDR3 sequence: CASSQGPAGAEQYF. DNA for the CDR3: TGTGCCAGCAGCCAAGGACCCGCCGGAGCCGAGCAGTACTTC.

This clonotype occurred many times. CDR3 protein: CASSWASTDTQYF. The CDR3 coding sequence is TGTGCCAGCAGTTGGGCCAGCACAGATACGCAGTATTTT. The chain carries TRBV12-3 or TRBV12-4 and TRBJ2-3, with D hard to call. The CDR3 is 13 residues long. V was shortened by 4 bases and J by 0 bases, with 5 bases between the two germline ends.

This clonotype was seen ten or more times. This CDR3 reads CSVESPTTYEQYF. CDR3 nucleotide sequence: TGCAGCGTTGAAAGTCCGACAACCTACGAGCAGTACTTC. This chain links TRBV29-1 with TRBJ2-7; no firm D call. The V gene lost 2 bases and the J gene lost 2 bases, with 10 bases spanning the gap. The germline V gene has CDR1 SQVTM and CDR2 ANQGSEA. The CDR3 runs to 13 residues.

The V gene is TRBV29-1, the J gene TRBJ2-5, with D hard to call. This CDR3 is built from 12 residues. The germline gives CDR1 SQVTM, CDR2 ANQGSEA. V lost 8 bases and J lost 2, with 12 bases in between. CDR3 loop: CSSARAQETQYF. DNA for the CDR3: TGCAGCTCAGCAAGGGCGCAAGAGACCCAGTACTTC.

This clonotype has at least ten counts. The chain joins TRBV12-3 or TRBV12-4 to TRBJ1-2, with 8 bases fitting TRBD1. CDR3 length: 14 amino acids. J lost 5 bases, V lost 5 bases, and 7 bases had no gene match. CDR3 amino acids: CASSENGQGYGYTF. Here the CDR3 DNA reads TGTGCCAGCAGTGAGAACGGACAGGGTTATGGCTACACCTTC.

This clonotype was seen ten or more times. V usage is TRBV7-9 and J usage is TRBJ2-1, with 14 bases lining up with TRBD2. CDR1 is SEHNR, CDR2 FQNEAQ, per germline (reference sequence). Unmatched junction bases numbered 7, after V lost 2 bases and J lost 10 bases. The CDR3 runs to 16 residues. The DNA of the CDR3 is TGTGCCAGCAGCTTATTAGGGACTAGCGGGAGAGGCGAGCAGTTCTTC. Translated, it gives CASSLLGTSGRGEQFF.

This clonotype was counted once. A read error is possible here, since a much larger clone lies one base away. The missing conserved phenylalanine or tryptophan at the end of this CDR3 makes a read error likely. V is TRBV20-1 and J is TRBJ2-7, with a possible D match to TRBD1 (6 bases). Germline-derived CDR1 and CDR2 are DFQATT and SNEGSKA (reference sequence). The CDR3 length is 13 residues. The V end was cut by 6 bases, the J end by 7 bases, with 19 bases between. DNA of the CDR3: TGCAGTGCCAACCCAGGGGCCCTTCGGGAGCAGTACCTC. Translating it yields CSANPGALREQYL.

The chain joins TRBV19 to TRBJ1-5; D is possibly TRBD1 (5 bases). Germline V gene lookup returns CDR1 LNHDA and CDR2 SQIVND (reference sequence). The length of the CDR3 is 17 residues. V lost 3 bases and J 0 bases, leaving 15 bases between the germline ends. The CDR3 here is CASSIWGSPNSNQPQHF. Here the CDR3 DNA reads TGTGCCAGTAGTATTTGGGGCAGCCCTAATAGCAATCAGCCCCAGCATTTT.

This clonotype was observed a handful of times. The chain combines TRBV7-9 with TRBJ2-1; 13 bases are shared with TRBD2. This CDR3 is 16 amino acids long. The germline CDR1 and CDR2 sequences are SEHNR and FQNEAQ (reference sequence). With 4 bases clipped from V and 8 bases from J, the junction kept 8 bases outside the gene matches. Written as DNA, the CDR3 is TGTGCCAGCAGCTCTAGTCGACTAGCGGGAGGCGATGAGCAGTTCTTC. It yields the protein CASSSSRLAGGDEQFF.